The next 29 T cell receptor beta chains were all read from a single sample in a study of breast tumors, draining lymph nodes, adjacent tissues. TCRdb passed the multiplex PCR reads through MiXCR, listing each CDR3 protein once. Here the sample spans about 89,000 distinct CDR3 sequences, more than 25% being singletons. Breast cancer patients provided tissue from their axillary draining lymph nodes. The sequencing sample was made of axillary lymph node tissue. The origin of the receptors is a female donor with breast cancer. Some clones in this sample may be carry-over from other donors' samples.

The rearrangement joins TRBV10-3 to TRBJ1-4, with 9 positions matching TRBD1. Trimming cost V 8 bases and J 2 bases; bases outside gene matches: 9. The CDR3 contains 16 residues. CDR1 and CDR2 from the germline V gene are ENHRY and SYGVKD. CDR3 DNA sequence: TGTGCCATCGGCGGGACAGGGCTTTCCACTAATGAAAAACTGTTTTTT. Residues: CAIGGTGLSTNEKLFF.

This clonotype was observed many times. This sequence joins TRBV7-8 and TRBJ2-5; D might be TRBD1 (6 bases). The CDR3 is 13 residues long. The V end was cut by 3 bases, the J end by 2 bases, with 7 bases between. CDR1 is SGHVS, CDR2 FQNEAQ, per germline. CDR3 region: CASSLGTQETQYF. CDR3 bases: TGTGCCAGCAGCTTGGGGACACAAGAGACCCAGTACTTC.

The chain is built from TRBV4-2 and TRBJ1-2; D is perhaps TRBD1 (5 bases). Germline CDR1 LGHNA, CDR2 YNFKEQ. Trimming stripped 0 bases from V and 8 bases from J, with 13 bases between. This CDR3 is 14 amino acids long. The CDR3 reads CASSQDRAGKGYTF. The CDR3 nucleotides read TGTGCCAGCAGCCAAGATCGGGCAGGGAAGGGCTACACCTTC.

This clonotype was seen many times. This chain links TRBV19 with TRBJ1-5; weak D call: TRBD1 (6 bases). CDR3 length: 16 residues. Trimming took off 7 bases at V and 6 bases at J, with 22 bases between the two ends. Per germline, CDR1 LNHDA and CDR2 SQIVND (reference sequence). The CDR3 loop reads CASTLYGTDRSQPQHF. As DNA, the CDR3 is TGTGCCAGTACCTTATACGGTACAGACAGGAGTCAGCCCCAGCATTTT.

This clonotype came up many times. A single base separates this from a much larger clone, so it may be a read error. J is TRBJ2-1 and V is TRBV20-1; D not certain. The germline V and J ends were trimmed by 0 bases and 7 bases, with 13 bases remaining between them. The CDR3 loop spans 14 amino acids. CDR1 and CDR2 from the germline V gene are DFQATT and SNEGSKA (reference sequence). DNA of the CDR3: TGCAGTGCTAGAGATCGGAGAGTATGGAATGAGCAGTTCTTC. Its translation is CSARDRRVWNEQFF.

This clonotype was counted only a few times. A read error may explain this, as a much larger clone is one base away. This chain links TRBV6-1 with TRBJ2-3; D is unresolved. This CDR3 contains 15 residues. Germline CDR1 and CDR2: MNHNS and SASEGT. The CDR3 spells CASSDRSFSTDTRYF. CDR3 DNA sequence: TGTGCCAGCAGTGACCGCTCCTTTAGCACAGATACGCGGTATTTT.

In this sample, this clonotype turned up once. This sequence joins TRBV5-6 and TRBJ1-2; D perhaps matches TRBD1 (6 bases). V lost 2 bases and J lost 4, with 12 bases in between. Germline CDR1 reads SGHDT; CDR2 reads YYEEEE. The CDR3 loop spans 14 amino acids. CDR3 sequence reads: CASSFYRACYGYTF. The CDR3 nucleotides read TGTGCCAGCAGCTTCTACAGGGCGTGCTATGGCTACACCTTC.

In this sample, this clonotype turned up a few times. The CDR3 loop reads CASSLVLGGRVRQPTQYF. Here the CDR3 DNA reads TGTGCCAGCAGCTTAGTCCTCGGCGGGAGAGTGCGGCAACCGACCCAGTACTTC. The chain employs TRBV7-9 and TRBJ2-5; 7 bases match TRBD2. J lost 7 bases, V lost 1 base, and 18 bases had no gene match. CDR1 and CDR2 from the germline V gene are SEHNR and FQNEAQ (reference sequence). The CDR3 totals 18 residues.

The chain links TRBV2 to TRBJ1-5; D gene uncertain. V shed 4 bases and J shed 12 bases, with 10 bases lying between them. CDR3 length: 11 amino acids. Germline V gene lookup returns CDR1 SNHLY and CDR2 FYNNEI. The CDR3 is CASSGTAGQHF. For the CDR3, the DNA is TGTGCCAGCAGTGGGACGGCCGGCCAGCATTTT.

This clonotype was found many times. V is TRBV10-2 and J is TRBJ2-1; 9 bases map to TRBD2. In germline, CDR1 is WSHSY, CDR2 SAAADI. With 6 bases clipped from V and 2 bases from J, the junction kept 2 bases outside the gene matches. The CDR3 consists of 14 residues. CDR3: CASRVAGAYNEQFF. CDR3 nucleotide sequence: TGCGCCAGCAGGGTAGCGGGAGCCTACAATGAGCAGTTCTTC.

In its sample, this clonotype was seen a few times. With a much larger clone just one base away, this may be a read error. The chain links TRBV20-1 to TRBJ2-5; 9 positions agree with TRBD2. The CDR3 length is 14 residues. Germline V CDR1 and CDR2: DFQATT, SNEGSKA (reference sequence). The V segment lost 3 bases and the J segment 7 bases; nucleotides outside the gene matches: 9. CDR3 DNA: TGCAGTGCTAGGAAGACTAGCGGTACAGCGACCCAGTACTTC. This sequence encodes CSARKTSGTATQYF.

This clonotype was observed at least ten times. The junction does not match germline at one end; this may be a read error. J is TRBJ1-5 and V is TRBV7-2; 7 nucleotides line up with TRBD1. The CDR3 sequence is 14 residues long. Germline V lookup: CDR1 SGHTA, CDR2 FQGNSA. CDR3 nucleotide sequence: TGTGCCAGCAGCTGGAAGACAGGGAGCCAGCTCCTTTTTTTT. As protein: CASSWKTGSQLLFF.

Ten or more counts support this clonotype. The chain employs TRBV6-1 and TRBJ2-4, with D possibly being TRBD1 (6 bases). The V and J ends lost 6 bases and 9 bases respectively, with 12 bases between them. This CDR3 comprises 12 residues. Germline CDR1 MNHNS, CDR2 SASEGT. The CDR3 loop is CASRGQGRIQYF. The CDR3, as DNA: TGTGCCAGCAGGGGGCAGGGGCGCATTCAGTACTTC.

In the case of this clonotype: A much larger clonotype is one base distant, so this may be a read error. The chain employs TRBV6-5 and TRBJ1-2, with no clear D. V lost 5 bases, J lost 8 bases, and 33 bases lay in between. The CDR3 has 19 amino acids. Germline V gene sequence: CDR1 MNHEY, CDR2 SVGAGI. CDR3 region: CASSHEAVLGLLSFDGYTF. The CDR3 DNA is TGTGCCAGCAGTCACGAAGCGGTACTGGGATTGTTATCTTTCGACGGCTACACCTTC.

This clonotype was counted many times. The rearrangement joins TRBV12-3 or TRBV12-4 to TRBJ2-2, with 7 bases matching TRBD2. The CDR3 sequence is 15 residues long. V shed 6 bases and J 4 bases; nucleotides not matched to a gene: 8. CDR3 amino acids: CASRTRGVATGELFF. CDR3 in DNA: TGTGCCAGCAGAACTCGGGGGGTAGCCACCGGGGAGCTGTTTTTT.

This clonotype was observed at least ten times. This chain links TRBV19 with TRBJ2-3; 7 bases agree with TRBD2. V was pared by 6 bases and J by 5 bases, with 5 bases of the junction left unmatched. The CDR3 length is 13 residues. Per the germline V gene, CDR1 is LNHDA and CDR2 is SQIVND (reference sequence). The CDR3 DNA reads TGTGCCAGTAGGCTAACGGGAGGAGATACGCAGTATTTT. As protein: CASRLTGGDTQYF.

A note on this clonotype: One end of the junction fails to match germline, which may point to a read error. V is TRBV19 and J is TRBJ1-2; no definite D call. Germline CDR1 and CDR2: LNHDA and SQIVND (reference sequence). The CDR3 length is 13 residues. CDR3 residues: CASSIRVRHGYTF. The CDR3 DNA follows: TGTGCCAGTAGTATTAGGGTTCGCCATGGCTATACCTTC.

V usage is TRBV20-1 and J usage is TRBJ2-3, with a weak D call TRBD1 (5 bases). CDR3 size: 15 residues. The germline V gene has CDR1 DFQATT and CDR2 SNEGSKA (reference sequence). V was clipped by 0 bases and J by 0 bases, with 10 bases between them. The CDR3: CSAREGATSTDTQYF. DNA for the CDR3: TGCAGTGCTAGAGAAGGGGCAACTAGCACAGATACGCAGTATTTT.

The table lists this clonotype with many counts. The rearrangement joins TRBV4-1 to TRBJ2-3; the D is unclear. This CDR3 contains 15 residues. Trimming removed 4 bases at V and 6 bases at J, with 17 bases between. CDR1 MGHRA and CDR2 YSYEKL come from the germline V gene. DNA of the CDR3: TGCGCCAGCAGCCCTTTTCTAACCCCTGGGGATACGCAGTATTTT. It codes for CASSPFLTPGDTQYF.

This clonotype was detected ten times or more. This chain connects TRBV24-1 to TRBJ2-2; 13 bases fit TRBD2. V shed 10 bases, J shed 5 bases, and the junction held 9 bases outside the gene matches. Germline lookup yields CDR1 KGHDR and CDR2 SFDVKD. This CDR3 region has 16 residues. CDR3 sequence: CATKSGLAGDTGELFF. The DNA for the CDR3 is TGTGCCACGAAAAGTGGACTAGCGGGAGATACCGGGGAGCTGTTTTTT.

Only one count was recorded for this clonotype. The chain joins TRBV9 to TRBJ2-7; the D call may be TRBD1 or TRBD2 (5 bases each). V was trimmed by 6 bases and J by 5 bases, leaving 18 bases between them. The CDR3 totals 14 residues. Germline loops: CDR1 SGDLS, CDR2 YYNGEE. The DNA for the CDR3 is TGTGCCAGCATCCAGGGACCTGGAGATAACGAGCAGTACTTC. The encoded protein is CASIQGPGDNEQYF.

This clonotype was found many times. The rearrangement uses TRBV10-3 and TRBJ2-5, with unresolved D. Germline CDR1 and CDR2: ENHRY and SYGVKD. The V end was cut by 6 bases, the J end by 5 bases, with 19 bases between. There are 15 residues in the CDR3. CDR3 nucleotides: TGTGCCATCAGCGAAGCCCTCTCTTTGGGGGAGACCCAGTACTTC. This translates into CAISEALSLGETQYF.

This clonotype showed up many times. This chain links TRBV6-4 with TRBJ1-5; D might be TRBD1 (5 bases). CDR3 length: 16 amino acids. Germline lookup yields CDR1 MRHNA and CDR2 SNTAGT. CDR3: CASPLGEAGKSQPQHF. CDR3 DNA sequence: TGTGCGAGCCCCTTGGGGGAGGCGGGAAAATCTCAGCCCCAGCATTTT.

This clonotype was seen at least ten times. This chain joins TRBV5-1 and TRBJ2-7; D is unclear. V was clipped by 3 bases and J by 4 bases, with 8 bases between them. Per the germline V gene, CDR1 is SGHRS and CDR2 is YFSETQ. The CDR3 length is 12 residues. CDR3 sequence reads: CASSSNRYEQYF. Here the CDR3 DNA reads TGCGCCAGCAGCTCTAACAGATACGAGCAGTACTTC. Together with reference TRBV5-1 and TRBJ2-7, the CDR3 gives the full variable domain: KAGVTQTPRYLIKTRGQQVTLSCSPISGHRSVSWYQQTPGQGLQFLFEYFSETQRNKGNFPGRFSGRQFSNSRSEMNVSTLELGDSALYLCASSSNRYEQYFGPGTRLTVT.

The chain joins TRBV6-5 to TRBJ2-2, with 10 bases aligning to TRBD1. CDR1 and CDR2 (germline): MNHEY, SVGAGI. J was trimmed by 5 bases and V by 2 bases; bases with no gene match: 2. This CDR3 is 15 amino acids long. The CDR3 region is CASSYGTGDTGELFF. Written as DNA, the CDR3 is TGTGCCAGCAGTTACGGGACAGGGGATACCGGGGAGCTGTTTTTT.

As regards this clonotype: The conserved final phenylalanine or tryptophan is absent from the CDR3, which likely points to a read error. V and J are TRBV7-3 and TRBJ2-7; D is uncertain. The germline CDR1 and CDR2 sequences are SGHTA and FQGTGA. The CDR3 loop spans 14 amino acids. CDR3 nucleotide sequence: TGTGCCAACAGCTCCGGTCGCTACCCCAACGAGCAGTACTCC. Protein: CANSSGRYPNEQYS.

This clonotype occurred many times. The V gene is TRBV10-2, the J gene TRBJ1-3; D gene uncertain. Germline-derived CDR1 and CDR2 are WSHSY and SAAADI. The germline V and J ends were trimmed by 7 bases and 0 bases, with 13 bases remaining between them. The length of the CDR3 is 15 residues. CDR3 amino acids: CASTPDQVSGNTIYF. The DNA of the CDR3 is TGCGCCAGCACCCCCGATCAGGTCTCTGGAAACACCATATATTTT.

This clonotype was observed a single time. It is likely a read error, because the conserved phenylalanine at the end of the CDR3 is missing. This chain joins TRBV18 and TRBJ1-6; possibly TRBD1 for D (5 bases). Germline V CDR1 and CDR2: KGHSH, LQKENI. This CDR3 is built from 14 residues. The CDR3 region has the DNA TGTGTCAGCTCACCAAAGGCAGGGAATTCACCCCTCCACCTT. Translation gives CVSSPKAGNSPLHL.

This clonotype has at least ten counts. V usage is TRBV20-1 and J usage is TRBJ2-2; 9 bases fit TRBD1. Germline assignment: CDR1 DFQATT and CDR2 SNEGSKA (reference sequence). The ends lost 5 bases at V and 5 bases at J; junction bases unmatched: 3. The CDR3 extends over 13 amino acids. The CDR3 here is CSAGDRATGELFF. In DNA, the CDR3 is TGCAGTGCTGGGGACAGGGCGACCGGGGAGCTGTTTTTT.